The clone carrying this T cell receptor (beta chain) was detected only a few times. The CDR3 is 16 residues long. V trimming: 4 bases; J trimming: 6 bases; junction bases outside the gene matches: 9. Germline V gene sequence: CDR1 MDHEN, CDR2 SYDVKM. The sample belongs to a study of radiation and T cells in renal cell carcinoma. The time point: baseline pretreatment blood. Treatment here: 15 Gy SBRT to primary tumor, nephrectomy 4 weeks later. Sequencing was performed with immunoSEQ multiplex PCR; in TCRdb, only in-frame clones are kept and a portion is missing. The sample lists about 150,000 clones; around 90% were seen once.

Specimen: blood, collected from a patient whose treatment included radiotherapy and nephrectomy. The chain uses TRBV28 and TRBJ2-1; 10 bases map to TRBD1. The receptor's source is a woman in her seventies with renal cell carcinoma. CDR3: CASSSPWDRGPNEQFF. DNA of the CDR3: TGTGCCAGCAGTTCCCCATGGGACAGGGGCCCCAATGAGCAGTTCTTC.